Presented here are 25 T cell receptor beta chains from one specimen sequenced in a study of control samples from healthy donors and cancer patients. Generated by immunoSEQ multiplex PCR, the TCRdb table keeps only in-frame clones and is missing some. The sample lists under 450,000 clones, approximately 90% occurring once. The sample consisted of PBMCs. These receptors were collected from a man aged 40-55 years with head and neck cancer.

CDR3 loop: CASSWSMNTEAFF. The CDR3 DNA reads as TGTGCCAGCAGCTGGAGTATGAACACTGAAGCTTTCTTT. The V and J genes are TRBV7-8 and TRBJ1-1, with unresolved D. This CDR3 spans 13 amino acids. Trimming took off 4 bases at V and 0 bases at J, with 6 bases between the two ends. Looked up from germline, CDR1 is SGHVS and CDR2 is FQNEAQ.

The chain carries TRBV7-2 and TRBJ1-1; D might be TRBD1 (5 bases). This CDR3 has 14 residues. CDR1 and CDR2 from the germline V gene are SGHTA and FQGNSA. Trimming took off 2 bases at V and 0 bases at J, with 7 bases between the two ends. The CDR3, as DNA: TGTGCCAGCAGCTTATCGGGGCTGAACACTGAAGCTTTCTTT. As protein: CASSLSGLNTEAFF.

V and J are TRBV6-2 or TRBV6-3 and TRBJ1-2; D may be TRBD1 (5 bases). CDR1 is MNHEY and CDR2 is SVGEGT in the germline V gene. The CDR3 extends over 12 amino acids. The V end lost 5 bases, the J end lost 4 bases, and 8 bases lay between the germline ends. The CDR3 coding sequence is TGTGCCAGCAGTGTCGGGGGCTATGGCTACACCTTC. This translates into CASSVGGYGYTF.

A few counts support this clone. The V call is TRBV6-5, the J call TRBJ1-2; D is unclear. The CDR3 spans 14 residues. V was clipped by 0 bases and J by 4 bases, with 9 bases between them. The germline V gene encodes CDR1 MNHEY and CDR2 SVGAGI. The DNA for the CDR3 is TGTGCCAGCAGTTACTCAGGCCTTACCTATGGCTACACCTTC. This encodes CASSYSGLTYGYTF.

The V call is TRBV11-3, the J call TRBJ2-7; possible D gene TRBD1, 7 bases. In germline, CDR1 is SGHNT, CDR2 YENEEA. Deletions cut 9 bases from V and 0 bases from J, with 15 bases between. The CDR3 runs to 14 residues. CDR3 sequence: CASSAGGGSYEQYF. DNA for the CDR3: TGTGCCAGTTCGGCAGGGGGAGGCTCCTACGAGCAGTACTTC.

This clone was recorded once. The V gene is TRBV7-3, the J gene TRBJ2-3; possible D gene TRBD2, 5 bases. The CDR3 loop spans 14 amino acids. V was cut by 1 base and J by 8 bases, with 13 bases left in between. Germline values: CDR1 SGHTA, CDR2 FQGTGA. The CDR3 DNA follows: TGTGCCAGCAGCTTAAATCCGGTAGCGTCTACGCAGTATTTT. Its protein is CASSLNPVASTQYF.

The rearrangement uses TRBV19 and TRBJ2-3; 15 positions agree with TRBD2. The CDR3 is 16 residues long. Germline lookup yields CDR1 LNHDA and CDR2 SQIVND (reference sequence). Trimming removed 7 bases from V and 3 bases from J; junction bases left unmatched: 5. CDR3 residues: CASTLGLAGGTDTQYF. The CDR3, as DNA: TGTGCCAGTACCCTGGGACTAGCGGGGGGTACAGATACGCAGTATTTT.

The rearrangement uses TRBV5-4 and TRBJ2-7; 7 nucleotides agree with TRBD2. Trimming cost V 4 bases and J 3 bases; bases outside gene matches: 10. The germline V gene encodes CDR1 SGHNT and CDR2 YYREEE (reference sequence). This CDR3 has 15 amino acids. The CDR3 DNA sequence: TGTGCCAGCAGCCCCCTGCCGGGAGGAGGCTACGAGCAGTACTTC. It is translated as CASSPLPGGGYEQYF. Supplemented by reference TRBV5-4 and TRBJ2-7, the full variable domain reads ETGVTQSPTHLIKTRGQQVTLRCSSQSGHNTVSWYQQALGQGPQFIFQYYREEENGRGNFPPRFSGLQFPNYSSELNVNALELDDSALYLCASSPLPGGGYEQYFGPGTRLTVT.

This clone was counted a single time. This chain uses TRBV7-3 with TRBJ2-1, with D possibly being TRBD1 or TRBD2 (5 bases each). The CDR3 has 16 amino acids. V lost 5 bases and J lost 2, with 16 bases in between. Germline V gene sequence: CDR1 SGHTA, CDR2 FQGTGA. The CDR3 region has the DNA TGTGCCAGCAGCCAAGTCGGGGCTACTGCCTACAATGAGCAGTTCTTC. It translates to CASSQVGATAYNEQFF.

The rearrangement uses TRBV10-2 and TRBJ1-5, with D unresolved. V shed 2 bases and J shed 8 bases, with 16 bases lying between them. From germline, CDR1 is WSHSY and CDR2 SAAADI. CDR3 size: 15 residues. CDR3 coding DNA: TGCGCCAGCAGTGAGGCAGCACGGTGGGTAGAGCCCCAGCATTTT. Protein product: CASSEAARWVEPQHF.

This chain connects TRBV2 to TRBJ2-3; 7 positions match TRBD2. The V segment lost 4 bases and the J segment 3 bases; nucleotides outside the gene matches: 4. The CDR3 extends over 14 amino acids. Per the germline V gene, CDR1 is SNHLY and CDR2 is FYNNEI. This CDR3 reads CASSGGRGTDTQYF. The CDR3 DNA reads TGTGCCAGCAGTGGCGGGAGAGGGACAGATACGCAGTATTTT.

The V call is TRBV6-5, the J call TRBJ1-1; D not certain. This CDR3 region has 13 residues. Trimming took off 8 bases at V and 3 bases at J, with 13 bases between the two ends. Germline V gene lookup returns CDR1 MNHEY and CDR2 SVGAGI. The CDR3 DNA sequence: TGTGCCAGCCGAGCGGGTAAGGACACTGAAGCTTTCTTT. Its translation is CASRAGKDTEAFF.

This sequence joins TRBV28 and TRBJ1-4; 7 positions match TRBD1. The V and J ends lost 6 bases and 4 bases, in that order; junction bases with no gene match: 2. The length of the CDR3 is 13 residues. The germline CDR1 and CDR2 sequences are MDHEN and SYDVKM. The CDR3 reads CASRGQLNEKLFF. The DNA for the CDR3 is TGTGCCAGCAGGGGACAGCTTAATGAAAAACTGTTTTTT. Full variable domain (outside the CDR3, taken from reference TRBV28 and TRBJ1-4): DVKVTQSSRYLVKRTGEKVFLECVQDMDHENMFWYRQDPGLGLRLIYFSYDVKMKEKGDIPEGYSVSREKKERFSLILESASTNQTSMYLCASRGQLNEKLFFGSGTQLSVL.

The J gene is TRBJ1-3, the V gene TRBV15; D perhaps matches TRBD1 (5 bases). V was shortened by 4 bases and J by 6 bases, with 16 bases between the two germline ends. The CDR3 is made up of 15 amino acids. The germline CDR1 and CDR2 sequences are LNHNV and YYDKDF (reference sequence). The CDR3: CATSTYPDSKNTIYF. CDR3 coding DNA: TGTGCCACCAGCACCTACCCTGACAGCAAAAACACCATATATTTT.

This chain uses TRBV28 with TRBJ2-3, with TRBD2 identical over 10 bases. The germline gives CDR1 MDHEN, CDR2 SYDVKM. The length of the CDR3 is 17 residues. V gave up 5 bases and J gave up 0 bases; unmatched junction bases: 8. DNA for the CDR3: TGTGCCAGCAGTCACTCAGCGGGAGGGCCTAGCACAGATACGCAGTATTTT. It yields the protein CASSHSAGGPSTDTQYF.

This chain uses TRBV7-8 with TRBJ1-2; 8 nucleotides align to TRBD1. V dropped 5 bases and J dropped 2; count of bases not matched to a gene: 7. This CDR3 has 15 amino acids. Per the germline V gene, CDR1 is SGHVS and CDR2 is FQNEAQ. The CDR3 nucleotides are TGTGCCAGCAGCCAATCGGGACAGGCAAACTATGGCTACACCTTC. Translation gives CASSQSGQANYGYTF.

The chain has TRBV5-6 and TRBJ2-5; D is unresolved. This CDR3 has 14 amino acids. V dropped 0 bases and J dropped 0 bases, with 6 bases sitting between them. Germline values: CDR1 SGHDT, CDR2 YYEEEE. CDR3 nucleotide sequence: TGTGCCAGCAGCTTGGGGGCGTACCAAGAGACCCAGTACTTC. It encodes CASSLGAYQETQYF.

The chain employs TRBV7-8 and TRBJ2-2; D remains ambiguous. This CDR3 region has 14 residues. Trimming removed 2 bases from V and 1 base from J, with 5 bases in between. The germline gives CDR1 SGHVS, CDR2 FQNEAQ. CDR3 residues: CASSLNRNTGELFF. Written as DNA, the CDR3 is TGTGCCAGCAGCTTAAACAGGAACACCGGGGAGCTGTTTTTT.

The J gene is TRBJ2-1, the V gene TRBV24-1, with D possibly matching TRBD1 (5 bases). There are 13 residues in the CDR3. Trimming left V 4 bases short and J 4 bases short, with 7 bases between. The germline CDR1 and CDR2 sequences are KGHDR and SFDVKD. The CDR3: CATSEGPYNEQFF. Here the CDR3 DNA reads TGTGCCACCAGTGAGGGGCCATACAATGAGCAGTTCTTC.

The chain uses TRBV7-3 and TRBJ2-4; no clear D. Trimming left V 2 bases short and J 1 base short, with 12 bases between. The CDR3 is 16 amino acids. Germline V CDR1 and CDR2: SGHTA, FQGTGA. As DNA, the CDR3 is TGTGCCAGCAGCTTAGGAATTGGCGGTGCCAAAAACATTCAGTACTTC. It is translated as CASSLGIGGAKNIQYF.

The J gene is TRBJ1-1, the V gene TRBV27, with 7 bases aligning to TRBD1. CDR3 length: 14 residues. Germline values: CDR1 MNHEY, CDR2 SMNVEV (reference sequence). Losses at the gene ends were 5 bases for V and 1 base for J; bases not matched to a gene: 4. CDR3 region: CASSTRDRNTEAFF. The CDR3 bases are TGTGCCAGCAGTACCCGGGACAGGAACACTGAAGCTTTCTTT.

The genes are TRBV28 and TRBJ2-1, with 10 positions matching TRBD2. Per germline, CDR1 MDHEN and CDR2 SYDVKM. The J segment lost 8 bases and the V segment lost 4 bases, leaving 5 bases of the junction unmatched. The CDR3 covers 14 residues. CDR3 sequence: CASSWQREGHEQFF. CDR3 in DNA: TGTGCCAGCAGTTGGCAGCGGGAGGGCCATGAGCAGTTCTTC.

The chain has TRBV25-1 and TRBJ2-7; D might be TRBD1 or TRBD2, each matching 5 bases. The CDR3 totals 13 residues. V gave up 2 bases and J gave up 5 bases, with 10 bases separating them. Germline assignment: CDR1 MGHDK and CDR2 SYGVNS. DNA for the CDR3: TGTGCCAGCAGTGAAGGGGGTCTAGACGAGCAGTACTTC. Translation gives CASSEGGLDEQYF.

The chain is built from TRBV10-3 and TRBJ1-5; no clear D gene. Germline lookup yields CDR1 ENHRY and CDR2 SYGVKD. The V and J ends lost 8 bases and 4 bases respectively, with 9 bases between them. This CDR3 is 12 amino acids long. The CDR3 here is CAIGQPNQPQHF. CDR3 bases: TGTGCCATCGGGCAGCCAAATCAGCCCCAGCATTTT.

The V and J genes are TRBV27 and TRBJ2-7, with D hard to call. The V end lost 6 bases, the J end lost 3 bases, and 15 bases lay between the germline ends. The germline V gene has CDR1 MNHEY and CDR2 SMNVEV (reference sequence). There are 14 residues in the CDR3. The CDR3 spells CASSLANVNYEQYF. The CDR3 DNA follows: TGTGCCAGCAGCCTCGCCAATGTGAACTACGAGCAGTACTTC.